This T cell receptor beta chain was recorded in a study of T cells in Graves' hyperthyroidism and ophthalmopathy. Whole-study findings and limits: Ophthalmopathy was model-predicted a median roughly 6.5 months pre-onset.

Stable Graves' hyperthyroidism meant no ophthalmopathy progression within 18 months. Patients between 18 and 65 years old had hyperthyroidism, newly diagnosed and lasting under 2 months. The diagnoses drew upon clinical symptoms, serum thyroxine and TRAb, thyroid ultrasound and orbital computed tomography. Researchers took RNA transcripts and amplified the TCR beta CDR3 regions from them. A set of HTBI primers served as the primers for a first-round RT-PCR of the TCR CDR3. TCRdb called the multiplex PCR reads again in MiXCR, with one record for every CDR3 protein. The sample holds approximately 590,000 distinct CDR3 sequences, 15% to 18% seen once. This clonotype has ten or more counts. Its target is unknown. Unmatched junction bases numbered 3, after V lost 0 bases and J lost 4 bases. This CDR3 has 14 residues. In germline, CDR1 is SGHKS, CDR2 YYEKEE (reference sequence).

The sequenced sample consisted of blood. The sequence derives from a young woman with Graves' hyperthyroidism. This chain connects TRBV5-5 to TRBJ1-1, with TRBD1 matching 7 bases. CDR3 loop: CASSLEGGSTEAFF. CDR3 nucleotides: TGTGCCAGCAGCTTGGAAGGGGGCTCCACTGAAGCTTTCTTT.